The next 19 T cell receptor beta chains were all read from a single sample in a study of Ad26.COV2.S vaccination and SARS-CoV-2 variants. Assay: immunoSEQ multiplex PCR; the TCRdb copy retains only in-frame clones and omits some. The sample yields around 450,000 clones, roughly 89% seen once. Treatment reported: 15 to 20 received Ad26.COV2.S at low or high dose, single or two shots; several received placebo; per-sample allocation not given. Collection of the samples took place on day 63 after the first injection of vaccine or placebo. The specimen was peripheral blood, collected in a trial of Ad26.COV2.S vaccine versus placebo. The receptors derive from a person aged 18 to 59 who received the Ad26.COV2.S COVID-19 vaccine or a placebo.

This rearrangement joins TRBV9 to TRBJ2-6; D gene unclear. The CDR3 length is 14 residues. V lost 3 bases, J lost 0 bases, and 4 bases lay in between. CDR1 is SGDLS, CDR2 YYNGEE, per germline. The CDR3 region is CASSDHSGANVLTF. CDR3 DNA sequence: TGTGCCAGCAGCGATCACTCTGGGGCCAACGTCCTGACTTTC. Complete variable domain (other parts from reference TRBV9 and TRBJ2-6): DSGVTQTPKHLITATGQRVTLRCSPRSGDLSVYWYQQSLDQGLQFLIQYYNGEERAKGNILERFSAQQFPDLHSELNLSSLELGDSALYFCASSDHSGANVLTFGAGSRLTVL.

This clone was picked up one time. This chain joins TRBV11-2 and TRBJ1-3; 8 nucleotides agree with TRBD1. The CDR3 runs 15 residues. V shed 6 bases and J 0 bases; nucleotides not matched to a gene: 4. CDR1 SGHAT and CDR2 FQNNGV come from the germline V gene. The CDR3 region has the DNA TGTGCCAGCAGTTTTACAGGGGGCTCTGGAAACACCATATATTTT. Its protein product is CASSFTGGSGNTIYF.

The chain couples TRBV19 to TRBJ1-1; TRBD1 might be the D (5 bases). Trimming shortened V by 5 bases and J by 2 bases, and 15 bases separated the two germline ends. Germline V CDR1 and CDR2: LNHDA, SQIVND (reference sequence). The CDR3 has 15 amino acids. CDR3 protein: CASSPRERGNTEAFF. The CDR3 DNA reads TGTGCCAGTAGTCCCAGGGAAAGGGGAAACACTGAAGCTTTCTTT.

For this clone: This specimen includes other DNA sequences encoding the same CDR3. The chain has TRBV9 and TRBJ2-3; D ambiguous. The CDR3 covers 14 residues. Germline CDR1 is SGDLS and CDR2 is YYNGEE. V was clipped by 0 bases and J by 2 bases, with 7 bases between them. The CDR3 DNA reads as TGTGCCAGCAGCGTAGGCGGATACACAGATACGCAGTATTTT. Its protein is CASSVGGYTDTQYF.

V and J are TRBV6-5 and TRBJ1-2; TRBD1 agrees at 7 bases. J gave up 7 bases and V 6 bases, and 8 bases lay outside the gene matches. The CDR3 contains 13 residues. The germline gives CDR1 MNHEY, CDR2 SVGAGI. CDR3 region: CASSRGASGGYTF. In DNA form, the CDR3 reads TGTGCCAGCAGCAGGGGGGCATCGGGTGGCTACACCTTC.

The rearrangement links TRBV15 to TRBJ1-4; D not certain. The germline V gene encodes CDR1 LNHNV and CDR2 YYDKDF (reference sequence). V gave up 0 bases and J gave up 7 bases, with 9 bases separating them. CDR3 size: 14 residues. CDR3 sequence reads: CATSRDLTGEKLFF. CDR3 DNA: TGTGCCACCAGCAGAGATCTTACGGGTGAAAAACTGTTTTTT.

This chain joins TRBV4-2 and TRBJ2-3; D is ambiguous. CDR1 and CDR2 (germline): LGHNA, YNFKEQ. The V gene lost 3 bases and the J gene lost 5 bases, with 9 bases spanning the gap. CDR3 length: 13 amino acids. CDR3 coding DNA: TGTGCCAGCAGCCAGACGGAAAAAGATACGCAGTATTTT. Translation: CASSQTEKDTQYF.

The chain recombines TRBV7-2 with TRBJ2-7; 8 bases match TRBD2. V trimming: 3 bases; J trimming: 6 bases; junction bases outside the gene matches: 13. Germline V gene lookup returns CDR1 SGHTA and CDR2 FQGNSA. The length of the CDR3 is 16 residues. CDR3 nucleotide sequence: TGTGCCAGCAGCTTCTCCGGGAGGGCCCACTCCAGCGAGCAGTACGTC. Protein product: CASSFSGRAHSSEQYV.

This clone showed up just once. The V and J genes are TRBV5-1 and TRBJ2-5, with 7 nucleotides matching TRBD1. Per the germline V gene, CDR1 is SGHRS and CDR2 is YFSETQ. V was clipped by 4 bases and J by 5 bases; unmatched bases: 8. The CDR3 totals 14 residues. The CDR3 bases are TGCGCCAGCAGCCTATTAGACAGGGCGGAGACCCAGTACTTC. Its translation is CASSLLDRAETQYF. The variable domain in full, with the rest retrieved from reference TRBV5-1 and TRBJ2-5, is KAGVTQTPRYLIKTRGQQVTLSCSPISGHRSVSWYQQTPGQGLQFLFEYFSETQRNKGNFPGRFSGRQFSNSRSEMNVSTLELGDSALYLCASSLLDRAETQYFGPGTRLLVL.

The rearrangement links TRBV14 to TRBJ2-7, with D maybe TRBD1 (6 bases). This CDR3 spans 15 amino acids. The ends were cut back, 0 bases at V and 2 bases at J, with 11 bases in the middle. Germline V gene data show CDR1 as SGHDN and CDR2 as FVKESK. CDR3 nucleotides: TGTGCCAGCAGCCAAGATCACCGGGACACCTACGAGCAGTACGTC. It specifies CASSQDHRDTYEQYV.

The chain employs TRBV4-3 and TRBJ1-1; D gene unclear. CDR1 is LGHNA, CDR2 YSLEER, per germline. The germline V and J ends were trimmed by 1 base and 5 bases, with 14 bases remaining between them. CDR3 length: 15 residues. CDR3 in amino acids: CASSQGVLSSTEAFF. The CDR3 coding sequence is TGCGCCAGCAGCCAAGGCGTACTGAGTAGTACTGAAGCTTTCTTT.

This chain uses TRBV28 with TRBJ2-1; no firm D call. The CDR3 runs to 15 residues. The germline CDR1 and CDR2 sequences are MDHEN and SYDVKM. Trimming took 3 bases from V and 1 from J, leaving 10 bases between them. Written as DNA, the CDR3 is TGTGCCAGCAGTTTGGGCGGTAATTCCTACAATGAGCAGTTCTTC. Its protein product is CASSLGGNSYNEQFF.

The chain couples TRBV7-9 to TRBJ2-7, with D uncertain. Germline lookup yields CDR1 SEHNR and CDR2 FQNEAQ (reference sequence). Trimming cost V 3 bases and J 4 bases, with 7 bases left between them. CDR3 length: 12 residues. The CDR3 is CASSLHNYEQYV. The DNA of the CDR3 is TGTGCCAGCAGCTTGCATAATTACGAGCAGTACGTC.

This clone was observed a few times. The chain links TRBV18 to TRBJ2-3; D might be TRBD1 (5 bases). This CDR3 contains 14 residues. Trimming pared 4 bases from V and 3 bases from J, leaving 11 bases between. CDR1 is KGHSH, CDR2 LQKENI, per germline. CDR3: CASSQGLWTDTQYF. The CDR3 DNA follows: TGTGCCAGCTCACAGGGGTTATGGACAGATACGCAGTATTTT.

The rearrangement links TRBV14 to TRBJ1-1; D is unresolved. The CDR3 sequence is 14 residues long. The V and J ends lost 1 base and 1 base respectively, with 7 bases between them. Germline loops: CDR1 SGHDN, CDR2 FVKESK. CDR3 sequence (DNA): TGTGCCAGCAGCCAAGTATGGGGGAACACTGAAGCTTTCTTT. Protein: CASSQVWGNTEAFF.

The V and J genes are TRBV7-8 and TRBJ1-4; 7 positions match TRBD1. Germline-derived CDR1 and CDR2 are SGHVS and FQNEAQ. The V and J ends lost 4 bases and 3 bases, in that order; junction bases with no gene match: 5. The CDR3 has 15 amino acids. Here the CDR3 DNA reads TGTGCCAGCAGCTCCAGAACAGGGGCTAATGAAAAACTGTTTTTT. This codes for CASSSRTGANEKLFF.

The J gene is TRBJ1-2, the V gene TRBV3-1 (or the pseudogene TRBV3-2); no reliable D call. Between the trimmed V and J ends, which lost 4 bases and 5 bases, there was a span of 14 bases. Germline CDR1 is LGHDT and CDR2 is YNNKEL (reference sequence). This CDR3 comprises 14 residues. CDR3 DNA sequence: TGTGCCAGCAGCCCCCGGCCGGAAGCTTATGGCTACACCTTC. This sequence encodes CASSPRPEAYGYTF.

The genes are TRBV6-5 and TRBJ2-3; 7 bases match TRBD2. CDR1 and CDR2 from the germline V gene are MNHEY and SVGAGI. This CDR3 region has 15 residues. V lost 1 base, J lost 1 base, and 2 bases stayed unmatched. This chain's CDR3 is CASSYFAGGTDTQYF. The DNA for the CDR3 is TGTGCCAGCAGTTACTTTGCGGGAGGCACAGATACGCAGTATTTT.

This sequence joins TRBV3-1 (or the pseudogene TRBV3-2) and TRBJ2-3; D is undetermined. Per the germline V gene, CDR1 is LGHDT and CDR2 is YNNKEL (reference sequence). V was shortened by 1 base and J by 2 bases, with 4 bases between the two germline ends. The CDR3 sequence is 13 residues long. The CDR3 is CASSQGLTDTQYF. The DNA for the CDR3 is TGTGCCAGCAGCCAAGGCCTCACAGATACGCAGTATTTT.